The rows below give T cell receptor beta chains drawn from one sample of a study of T-cell memory formation after mild COVID-19. TCRdb analysed the 5' RACE reads with MiXCR anew, one entry per CDR3 protein. The sample has 200,000 to 250,000 distinct CDR3 sequences, over 9.5% seen once. Sequences were obtained from PBMCs or a T cell subset sorted from them (not recorded which). The receptors were gathered from a man between 18 and 35 years old who had mild COVID-19 (a few samples of this study predate the infection). Cell type and time point are not known. CDR3s include the opening cysteine and the closing phenylalanine or tryptophan. The D gene is left open where the match is weak. Clone size is stated in some rows and not others, as once, few, many or a class when expanded.

v_call,cdr3_length,clone_size,j_call,d_call,cdr3_aa,cdr3_nt
TRBV12-3/TRBV12-4,13,NA,TRBJ1-1,TRBD1,CASLDRENTEAFF,TGTGCCAGCCTTGACAGGGAGAACACTGAAGCTTTCTTT
TRBV20-1,14,few,TRBJ1-4,TRBD1,CSATPGQGAEKLFF,TGCAGTGCTACCCCGGGACAGGGGGCTGAAAAACTGTTTTTT
TRBV12-3/TRBV12-4,15,few,TRBJ2-7,TRBD1,CASSTSGTASYEQYF,TGTGCCAGCAGTACCTCCGGGACAGCCTCCTACGAGCAGTACTTC
TRBV12-3/TRBV12-4,14,NA,TRBJ2-1,NA,CASSLGQDLQVQFF,TGTGCCAGCAGTTTAGGACAGGACCTCCAGGTTCAGTTCTTC
TRBV29-1,13,few,TRBJ1-4,NA,CSAGGGSGEKLFF,TGCAGCGCCGGAGGGGGGAGCGGTGAAAAACTGTTTTTT
TRBV7-2,17,many,TRBJ2-1,TRBD2,CASSLFVPLLAGNEQFF,TGTGCCAGCAGCTTATTTGTTCCCCTACTAGCGGGCAATGAGCAGTTCTTC
TRBV12-3/TRBV12-4,12,many,TRBJ2-3,NA,CASSSRGDTQYF,TGTGCCAGCAGCTCTCGGGGGGATACGCAGTATTTT
TRBV5-4,15,few,TRBJ1-2,NA,CASSFGLGVNYGYTF,TGTGCCAGCAGCTTTGGCCTAGGGGTTAACTATGGCTACACCTTC
TRBV11-2,13,few,TRBJ2-5,NA,CASGRGAEETQYF,TGTGCCAGCGGGAGGGGGGCGGAAGAGACCCAGTACTTC
TRBV27,13,many,TRBJ2-5,NA,CASREADQETQYF,TGTGCCAGCAGGGAAGCGGACCAAGAGACCCAGTACTTC
TRBV3-1,13,few,TRBJ2-2,NA,CASSQTRTGELFF,TGTGCCAGCAGCCAAACCCGCACCGGGGAGCTGTTTTTT
TRBV5-1,17,few,TRBJ2-6,TRBD1,CASQTGQGFSGANVLTF,TGCGCCAGCCAGACAGGACAGGGGTTTTCTGGGGCCAACGTCCTGACTTTC
TRBV6-1,11,NA,TRBJ2-3,NA,CASSVVVTQYF,TGTGCCAGCAGTGTTGTGGTAACGCAGTATTTT
TRBV6-5,15,few,TRBJ2-6,NA,CASSYLVAGANVLTF,TGTGCCAGCAGTTATTTGGTAGCTGGGGCCAACGTCCTGACTTTC
TRBV7-9,16,NA,TRBJ2-4,NA,CASSLIADTTKNIQYF,TGTGCCAGCAGCTTGATAGCCGACACAACCAAAAACATTCAGTACTTC
TRBV5-1,14,many,TRBJ2-3,NA,CASSKESTTDTQYF,TGCGCCAGCAGCAAGGAGAGTACCACAGATACGCAGTATTTT
TRBV20-1,11,NA,TRBJ1-2,NA,CSARANYGYTF,TGCAGTGCTAGAGCTAACTATGGCTACACCTTC
TRBV29-1,13,few,TRBJ1-4,NA,CSVRSPLREKLFF,TGCAGCGTACGTTCGCCCCTCCGGGAAAAACTGTTTTTT
TRBV20-1,14,NA,TRBJ2-3,NA,CSGGAGDGTDTQYF,TGCAGCGGCGGGGCAGGGGATGGGACAGATACGCAGTATTTT
TRBV30,12,few,TRBJ1-4,NA,CAWSVTNEKLFF,TGTGCCTGGAGTGTAACCAATGAAAAACTGTTTTTT
TRBV4-3,13,NA,TRBJ1-1,NA,CASSQDLRFEAFF,TGCGCCAGCAGCCAAGATCTTCGTTTCGAAGCTTTCTTT
TRBV5-1,14,many,TRBJ2-2,NA,CASASSGNPGELFF,TGCGCCAGCGCCTCGTCCGGGAATCCCGGGGAGCTGTTTTTT
TRBV6-1,11,few,TRBJ2-7,NA,CATASAYEQYF,TGTGCCACGGCCTCGGCCTACGAGCAGTACTTC
TRBV11-2,13,NA,TRBJ2-3,NA,CASSLGPADTQYF,TGTGCCAGCAGCTTAGGACCGGCAGATACGCAGTATTTT
TRBV28,16,few,TRBJ2-6,NA,CASSSPPASGANVLTF,TGTGCCAGCAGTTCCCCTCCCGCCTCTGGGGCCAACGTCCTGACTTTC
TRBV21-1,19,few,TRBJ1-5,NA,CASSKVWTGGEVRYQPQHF,TGTGCCAGCAGCAAAGTTTGGACAGGGGGCGAGGTGAGGTATCAGCCCCAGCATTTT
TRBV20-1,13,few,TRBJ2-5,NA,CSAVPRGQETQYF,TGCAGTGCTGTACCTAGAGGCCAGGAGACCCAGTACTTC
TRBV3-1,14,many,TRBJ2-1,TRBD2,CASSPSGVYNEQFF,TGTGCCAGCAGTCCTAGCGGGGTTTACAATGAGCAGTTCTTC
TRBV3-1,15,NA,TRBJ2-2,NA,CASLGTGTYTGELFF,TGTGCCAGCCTCGGGACCGGAACTTACACCGGGGAGCTGTTTTTT
TRBV5-1,13,NA,TRBJ2-4,NA,CASSAPGGNIQYF,TGCGCCAGCAGCGCACCTGGCGGAAACATTCAGTACTTC
TRBV5-1,13,many,TRBJ2-5,NA,CASSLDGPETQYF,TGCGCCAGCAGCTTGGACGGACCAGAGACCCAGTACTTC
TRBV24-1,13,few,TRBJ2-1,NA,CATSDWDYNEQFF,TGTGCCACCAGTGATTGGGACTACAATGAGCAGTTCTTC
TRBV30,10,NA,TRBJ1-1,NA,CAWTGTEAFF,TGTGCCTGGACGGGCACTGAAGCTTTCTTT
TRBV12-3/TRBV12-4,16,NA,TRBJ1-1,NA,CASRFPYSTGNTEAFF,TGTGCCAGCAGATTCCCTTACTCGACAGGGAACACTGAAGCTTTCTTT
TRBV20-1,11,NA,TRBJ2-2,TRBD2,CSGSGGGELFF,TGCAGTGGAAGCGGGGGCGGGGAGCTGTTTTTT
TRBV4-2,16,NA,TRBJ2-3,TRBD2,CASSQGGLAGGPAQYF,TGTGCCAGCAGCCAAGGCGGGCTAGCGGGGGGGCCCGCGCAGTATTTT
TRBV5-1,11,NA,TRBJ1-1,NA,CASRQETEAFF,TGCGCCAGCAGACAAGAGACAGAAGCTTTCTTT
TRBV5-1,14,many,TRBJ2-3,NA,CASRNKMDTDTQYF,TGCGCCAGCAGGAACAAGATGGACACAGATACGCAGTATTTT
TRBV29-1,13,NA,TRBJ1-2,NA,CSVERTVNYGYTF,TGCAGCGTTGAACGGACAGTTAACTATGGCTACACCTTC
TRBV13,14,few,TRBJ1-1,NA,CASRTRVMNTEAFF,TGTGCCAGCAGAACCAGGGTCATGAACACTGAAGCTTTCTTT
TRBV7-2,16,few,TRBJ2-2,NA,CASSPLKRRDTGELFF,TGTGCCAGCAGCCCCCTGAAACGGCGAGACACCGGGGAGCTGTTTTTT
TRBV7-9,15,few,TRBJ1-5,NA,CASSLSRDPNQPQHF,TGTGCCAGCAGCTTAAGCCGGGACCCCAATCAGCCCCAGCATTTT
TRBV5-4,15,few,TRBJ2-4,TRBD1,CASSLTGVAKNIQYF,TGTGCCAGCAGCCTGACAGGGGTAGCCAAAAACATTCAGTACTTC
TRBV7-2,15,few,TRBJ2-6,NA,CASSRGLSGANVLTF,TGTGCCAGCAGTCGGGGCCTCTCTGGGGCCAACGTCCTGACTTTC
TRBV6-2/TRBV6-3,17,few,TRBJ2-2,TRBD1,CASSDLPGQTNTGELFF,TGTGCCAGCAGCGACCTACCGGGACAGACGAACACCGGGGAGCTGTTTTTT
TRBV9,16,NA,TRBJ2-5,TRBD2,CASSPAGGEFLETQYF,TGTGCCAGCAGCCCAGCGGGGGGGGAGTTCTTGGAGACCCAGTACTTC
TRBV10-3,14,few,TRBJ1-5,NA,CAISEKGSNQPQHF,TGTGCCATCAGTGAGAAAGGGTCCAATCAGCCCCAGCATTTT
TRBV18,16,NA,TRBJ1-1,TRBD1,CASSPSPGGVNTEAFF,TGTGCCAGCTCACCAAGTCCAGGGGGGGTTAACACTGAAGCTTTCTTT
TRBV6-5,18,few,TRBJ2-6,NA,CASSYSGTTISGANVLTF,TGTGCCAGCAGTTACTCCGGGACCACAATCTCTGGGGCCAACGTCCTGACTTTC
TRBV20-1,14,few,TRBJ1-4,NA,CSASEQGLDEKLFF,TGCAGTGCGAGTGAGCAGGGGTTGGATGAAAAACTGTTTTTT
TRBV20-1,14,few,TRBJ2-7,TRBD1,CSAIPRTGAYEQYF,TGCAGTGCCATACCGAGGACAGGCGCCTACGAGCAGTACTTC
TRBV12-3/TRBV12-4,15,few,TRBJ2-5,TRBD2,CASSFHGGAGETQYF,TGTGCCAGCAGTTTTCACGGGGGGGCGGGAGAGACCCAGTACTTC
TRBV5-1,16,NA,TRBJ2-3,NA,CASSLGGSAFTDTQYF,TGCGCCAGCAGCTTGGGGGGCTCCGCCTTCACAGATACGCAGTATTTT
TRBV7-3,15,NA,TRBJ1-1,NA,CASSLNQASPTEAFF,TGTGCCAGCAGCTTAAATCAGGCCTCCCCCACTGAAGCTTTCTTT